A selection of T cell receptor beta chains follows, all from one sample in a study of OX40 agonist ivuxolimab in advanced cancers. Measured with immunoSEQ multiplex PCR; TCRdb has only the in-frame clones, and not every one. The top ten hold roughly 0.32% of the sample, which has about 79,000 clones, roughly 88% seen once. The specimen comprised CD4+ or CD8+ T cells sorted from blood, sampled in a trial of the OX40 agonist ivuxolimab. These TCRs come from an adult with an advanced solid tumor such as melanoma, head and neck, liver or kidney cancer. Both conserved end residues are part of each CDR3. Fields, in order: D gene, J gene, V gene, clone size, CDR3 protein, CDR3 DNA. The D gene is left open where the match is weak. Expanded clones are given a class, and other clones once, few, many or no size at all.

>.|TRBJ2-2|TRBV25-1|.
CASSLRAGELFF
TGTGCCAGCAGCCTCAGGGCCGGGGAGCTGTTTTTT
>.|TRBJ1-5|TRBV6-1|.
CASSLNQPQHF
TGTGCCAGCAGCCTCAATCAGCCCCAGCATTTT
>.|TRBJ1-3|TRBV11-2|.
CASKISSGNTIYF
TGTGCCAGCAAGATTAGCTCTGGAAACACCATATATTTT
>TRBD1|TRBJ1-2|TRBV5-1|.
CASSLAGVAGGDEKANYGYTF
TGCGCCAGCAGCTTGGCCGGAGTCGCAGGGGGCGACGAAAAAGCTAACTATGGCTACACCTTC
>.|TRBJ2-6|TRBV4-1|.
CASSQVQGANVLTF
TGCGCCAGCAGCCAAGTTCAGGGGGCCAACGTCCTGACTTTC
>.|TRBJ1-3|TRBV19|.
CASSLSSGNTIYF
TGTGCCAGTAGCTTGAGCTCTGGAAACACCATATATTTT
>.|TRBJ2-3|TRBV6-1|.
CASSEVGGTDTQYF
TGTGCCAGCAGTGAAGTCGGGGGTACAGATACGCAGTATTTT
>.|TRBJ1-4|TRBV7-2|.
CASNPWGSGEKLFF
TGTGCCAGCAACCCGTGGGGATCTGGTGAAAAACTGTTTTTT
>TRBD2|TRBJ2-3|TRBV11-3|.
CASSLIPGGTDTQYF
TGTGCCAGCAGCTTAATTCCGGGGGGTACAGATACGCAGTATTTT
>.|TRBJ1-5|TRBV28|few
CASSTTDQPQHF
TGTGCCAGCAGTACAACAGATCAGCCCCAGCATTTT
>TRBD1|TRBJ1-2|TRBV29-1|.
CSLKDRAEGGYTF
TGCAGCCTCAAAGACAGGGCAGAGGGTGGCTACACCTTC
>.|TRBJ2-5|TRBV30|once
CAWSDLTKIQGRQTQYF
TGTGCCTGGAGCGACCTGACAAAGATTCAGGGGAGGCAGACCCAGTACTTC
>.|TRBJ1-5|TRBV28|.
CASSVPQDGNQPQHF
TGTGCCAGCAGTGTCCCCCAGGACGGAAATCAGCCCCAGCATTTT
>TRBD2|TRBJ2-7|TRBV2|.
CAISGTSGGLSYEQYF
TGTGCCATCTCCGGGACTAGCGGGGGGCTCTCCTACGAGCAGTACTTC
>TRBD1|TRBJ1-1|TRBV11-1|once
CASSLTGGTEAFF
TGTGCCAGCAGCTTAACAGGGGGGACTGAAGCTTTCTTT
>.|TRBJ1-2|TRBV18|.
CASSEEGFRPYGYTF
TGTGCCAGCTCAGAAGAAGGATTCCGACCCTATGGCTACACCTTC
>TRBD1|TRBJ1-1|TRBV30|.
CAWSPGQGAVTEAFF
TGTGCCTGGAGTCCGGGACAGGGGGCTGTCACTGAAGCTTTCTTT
>.|TRBJ2-3|TRBV6-1|once
CASSELWVSTDTQYF
TGTGCCAGCAGTGAATTGTGGGTTAGCACAGATACGCAGTATTTT
>TRBD1|TRBJ1-1|TRBV25-1|.
CASSQQGAYTEAFF
TGTGCCAGCAGTCAACAGGGGGCATACACTGAAGCTTTCTTT
>.|TRBJ1-3|TRBV6-5|.
CASHGGNTIYF
TGTGCCAGCCATGGGGGAAACACCATATATTTT
>TRBD2|TRBJ2-2|TRBV13|.
CASSLSLFRLAGGANTGELFF
TGTGCCAGCAGCTTATCTTTGTTCCGGCTAGCGGGGGGCGCGAACACCGGGGAGCTGTTTTTT
>TRBD2|TRBJ2-4|TRBV5-1|.
CASSLALAGGQRDIQYF
TGCGCCAGCAGCTTGGCACTAGCGGGGGGGCAGCGAGACATTCAGTACTTC
>.|TRBJ2-1|TRBV7-8|.
CASSLVRAGAKSNEQFF
TGTGCCAGCAGCTTAGTTCGGGCAGGGGCCAAGTCCAATGAGCAGTTCTTC
>.|TRBJ2-5|TRBV19|.
CASSDSGGQTQYF
TGTGCCAGTAGTGACTCGGGCGGGCAGACCCAGTACTTC
>TRBD1|TRBJ1-1|TRBV5-6|.
CASSFPGRAGGTEAFF
TGTGCCAGCAGCTTTCCGGGACGCGCAGGGGGCACTGAAGCTTTCTTT
>TRBD2|TRBJ2-5|TRBV4-2|.
CASSQDSTSGGKAQYF
TGTGCCAGCAGCCAAGATTCAACTAGCGGGGGTAAGGCCCAGTACTTC
>.|TRBJ1-1|TRBV19|.
CASSIERNTEAFF
TGTGCCAGTAGTATTGAAAGGAACACTGAAGCTTTCTTT
>.|TRBJ2-7|TRBV7-9|.
CASSLAGGRYEQYF
TGTGCCAGCAGTCTAGCTGGCGGACGCTACGAGCAGTACTTC
>.|TRBJ1-1|TRBV11-2|.
CASSLDRNTEAFF
TGTGCCAGCAGCCTTGACAGAAACACTGAAGCTTTCTTT
>.|TRBJ1-1|TRBV5-6|.
CASSFDGEAFF
TGTGCCAGCAGCTTTGACGGGGAAGCTTTCTTT
>TRBD2|TRBJ2-3|TRBV5-8|few
CASRQLAGGPPVTDTQYF
TGTGCCAGCAGGCAACTAGCGGGGGGGCCCCCGGTGACAGATACGCAGTATTTT
>.|TRBJ1-5|TRBV19|once
CASSMFSNQPQHF
TGTGCCAGTAGTATGTTTAGCAATCAGCCCCAGCATTTT
>TRBD2|TRBJ2-5|TRBV5-1|.
CASSLGGTSGQETQYF
TGCGCCAGCAGCTTGGGGGGGACTAGCGGGCAGGAGACCCAGTACTTC
>.|TRBJ2-3|TRBV5-1|.
CASSLGRSAGTDTQYF
TGCGCCAGCAGCTTGGGACGGTCGGCGGGCACAGATACGCAGTATTTT
>.|TRBJ1-4|TRBV25-1|.
CASSEYIGHEKLFF
TGTGCCAGCAGTGAATATATTGGTCATGAAAAACTGTTTTTT
>.|TRBJ2-1|TRBV15|.
CATSRDLGVYEQFF
TGTGCCACCAGCAGAGATCTAGGAGTCTATGAGCAGTTCTTC
>TRBD1|TRBJ1-5|TRBV29-1|.
CSPDRGDQPQHF
TGCAGCCCAGACAGGGGGGATCAGCCCCAGCATTTT
>.|TRBJ1-1|TRBV25-1|few
CASTGSTYTEAFF
TGTGCCAGCACGGGCAGCACCTACACTGAAGCTTTCTTT
>TRBD2|TRBJ2-3|TRBV4-2|.
CASSQFSGGAFVSTDTQYF
TGTGCCAGCAGCCAATTTAGCGGGGGGGCATTCGTCAGCACAGATACGCAGTATTTT
>.|TRBJ1-2|TRBV18|.
CASSLSGTNYGYTF
TGTGCCAGCTCATTATCCGGGACAAACTATGGCTACACCTTC
>.|TRBJ1-6|TRBV19|.
CASRPGGDGNSPLHF
TGTGCCAGTAGACCGGGGGGAGACGGTAATTCACCCCTCCACTTT
>.|TRBJ2-3|TRBV7-9|.
CASSLDGPGDTQYF
TGTGCCAGCAGCTTAGATGGACCCGGGGATACGCAGTATTTT
>.|TRBJ1-6|TRBV30|few
CAWSFGVGNSPLHF
TGTGCCTGGAGTTTCGGGGTTGGGAATTCACCCCTCCACTTT
>.|TRBJ1-1|TRBV25-1|.
CASRHSETEAFF
TGTGCCAGCAGGCACAGCGAGACTGAAGCTTTCTTT
>.|TRBJ1-5|TRBV6-6|.
CASSLGRGMNQPQHF
TGTGCCAGCAGTTTGGGCAGGGGTATGAATCAGCCCCAGCATTTT
>TRBD1|TRBJ1-1|TRBV25-1|.
CASSEFRGLSTEAFF
TGTGCCAGCAGTGAATTCAGGGGGCTGAGCACTGAAGCTTTCTTT
>.|TRBJ2-7|TRBV2|.
CASRGSSYEQYF
TGTGCCAGCAGAGGGTCCTCCTACGAGCAGTACTTC
>.|TRBJ1-5|TRBV27|.
CASSTLQGQGPQHF
TGTGCCAGCAGTACTCTACAGGGCCAAGGGCCCCAGCATTTT
>.|TRBJ1-6|TRBV4-1|.
CASSTPIKNSPLHF
TGCGCCAGCTCGACGCCCATTAAAAATTCACCCCTCCACTTT
>.|TRBJ1-1|TRBV29-1|few
CSAQYTEAFF
TGCAGCGCCCAGTACACTGAAGCTTTCTTT
>TRBD2|TRBJ2-7|TRBV5-1|.
CASSPLGVAGGDPWYF
TGCGCCAGCAGCCCCCTGGGAGTAGCGGGGGGTGACCCTTGGTACTTC
>TRBD1|TRBJ1-2|TRBV6-1|.
CASSEGTGVGYTF
TGTGCCAGCAGTGAAGGGACAGGGGTCGGCTACACCTTC
>TRBD1|TRBJ1-1|TRBV6-6|.
CASSYSTGYTEAFF
TGTGCCAGCAGTTACTCGACAGGGTACACTGAAGCTTTCTTT
>.|TRBJ1-1|TRBV6-5|once
CASSYSRQPNTEAFF
TGTGCCAGCAGTTACTCGAGGCAGCCGAACACTGAAGCTTTCTTT
>TRBD1|TRBJ1-6|TRBV28|.
CASKTGGVSYNSPLHF
TGTGCCAGCAAGACAGGGGGCGTCTCCTATAATTCACCCCTCCACTTT